This TCR beta chain appears in the sequencing data of a study of CD8+ T cells in alopecia areata. Whole-study results and caveats: Possibly because of HLA-related factors, TCR sharing was less clear across patients than in mice. Affected lesional scalp, above all in alopecia totalis/universalis, was more clonal than normal scalp.

With regard to this clone: What it binds is unknown.

Following extraction, RNA underwent reverse transcription to cDNA, which served as the sequencing template. The protocol was immunoSEQ multiplex PCR, while the TCRdb copy is restricted to in-frame clones and leaves out a portion. The table includes roughly 180,000 clones, roughly 65% detected once. This TCR derives from a human donor with alopecia areata. The source was CD4+ T cells sorted from blood, collected at week 0.

CDR3 bases: TGTGCCAGCAGTATACGAGAGGGACCCACCCACCACTTT. It translates to CASSIREGPTHHF. The V gene is TRBV27, the J gene TRBJ1-6, with a possible D match to TRBD1 (5 bases). This CDR3 spans 13 amino acids. CDR1 and CDR2 from the germline V gene are MNHEY and SMNVEV (reference sequence). V was shortened by 5 bases and J by 18 bases, with 20 bases between the two germline ends.